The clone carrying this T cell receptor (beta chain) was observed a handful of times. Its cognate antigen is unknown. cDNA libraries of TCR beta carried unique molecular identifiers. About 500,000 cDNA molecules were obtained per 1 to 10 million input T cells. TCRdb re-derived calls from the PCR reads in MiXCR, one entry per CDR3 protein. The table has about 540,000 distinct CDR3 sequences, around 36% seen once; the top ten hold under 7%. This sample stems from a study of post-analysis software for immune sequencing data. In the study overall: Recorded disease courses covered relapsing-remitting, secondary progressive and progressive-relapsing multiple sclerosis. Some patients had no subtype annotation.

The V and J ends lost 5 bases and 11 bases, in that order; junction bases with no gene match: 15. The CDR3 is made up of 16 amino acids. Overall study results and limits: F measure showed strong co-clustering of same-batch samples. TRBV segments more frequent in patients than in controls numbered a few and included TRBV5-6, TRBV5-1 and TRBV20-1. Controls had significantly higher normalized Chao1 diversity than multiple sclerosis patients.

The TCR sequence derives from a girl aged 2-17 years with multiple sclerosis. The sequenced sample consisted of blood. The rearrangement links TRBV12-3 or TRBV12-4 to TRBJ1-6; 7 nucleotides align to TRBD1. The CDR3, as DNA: TGTGCCAGCAGTCCCGACAGGGCCCCCATAACAGCACCCCTCCACTTT. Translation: CASSPDRAPITAPLHF.